One T cell receptor beta chain is described in this entry. Its antigen is not identified. The data derive from a study of shared clonotypes between healthy human individuals. Study details: Per-donor plates numbered three CD4 naive, three CD4 memory, two CD8 naive and one CD8 memory. Points from the study as a whole: A handful of donors shared 4.5% to 6.5% of their naive CD4 clonotypes.

The protocol was immunoSEQ multiplex PCR, while the TCRdb copy is restricted to in-frame clones and leaves out a portion. The data show a few million clones, with more than 85% seen just once and 0.35% to 0.5% held by the top ten. The sample taken for sequencing was naive CD4+ T cells from PBMCs. Subset specified: CD45RA+ positively selected. This receptor was taken from a man between 18 and 35 years old in good health. Some clones in this sample may be carry-over from other donors' samples.

The chain's CDR3 is CASRKLRVGSYEQYF. The CDR3 DNA sequence: TGTGCCAGCAGAAAGCTGCGGGTGGGGTCCTACGAGCAGTACTTC. This sequence joins TRBV7-9 and TRBJ2-7, with TRBD2 as a possible D gene (5 bases). The CDR3 runs 15 residues. V dropped 6 bases and J dropped 1 base, with 16 bases sitting between them. Per germline, CDR1 SEHNR and CDR2 FQNEAQ (reference sequence).